The rows below give T cell receptor beta chains drawn from one sample of a study of cytomegalovirus exposure and HLA in healthy donors. Assay used: immunoSEQ multiplex PCR; TCRdb lists only in-frame clones, some missing. The data show about 140,000 clones, with approximately 79% seen just once and about 1.3% held by the top ten. Sequencing was carried out using PBMCs. The receptors shown here come from a female donor in good health and CMV-seronegative. Each CDR3 is given with its conserved first and last residue. Each record gives: clone size, J gene, D gene, V gene, CDR3 protein, CDR3 DNA. The D gene is left open where the match is weak. Expanded clones are given a class, and other clones once, few, many or no size at all.

NA,TRBJ1-1,NA,TRBV5-8,CASSKGDTLFTEAFF,TGTGCCAGCAGCAAGGGGGACACGTTATTCACTGAAGCTTTCTTT
NA,TRBJ2-1,TRBD2,TRBV9,CASSVGGLGLGGEQFF,TGTGCCAGCAGCGTAGGAGGACTAGGCTTGGGAGGGGAGCAGTTCTTC
NA,TRBJ1-4,TRBD1,TRBV19,CASSPGTGDIVEKLFF,TGTGCCAGTAGTCCGGGGACAGGGGATATTGTAGAAAAACTGTTTTTT
NA,TRBJ2-3,TRBD1,TRBV7-6,CASSWGTEVTDTQYF,TGTGCCAGCAGCTGGGGGACAGAAGTCACAGATACGCAGTATTTT
NA,TRBJ2-3,TRBD1,TRBV6-4,CASSDGQGADTQYF,TGTGCCAGCAGTGACGGACAGGGGGCAGATACGCAGTATTTT
NA,TRBJ1-1,NA,TRBV28,CASSAGGVSSTEAFF,TGTGCCAGCAGCGCCGGCGGGGTTAGTAGCACTGAAGCTTTCTTT
NA,TRBJ2-3,TRBD2,TRBV6-6,CASSYSTSGSTDTQYF,TGTGCCAGCAGTTACTCAACTAGCGGGAGCACAGATACGCAGTATTTT
once,TRBJ2-5,NA,TRBV7-6,CASSSGLYLPETQYF,TGTGCCAGCAGCTCGGGACTCTATCTTCCCGAGACCCAGTACTTC
NA,TRBJ1-3,TRBD1,TRBV12-5,CASGLEGGTGGSISGNTIYF,TGTGCTAGTGGTTTGGAGGGGGGGACAGGGGGCTCCATCTCTGGAAACACCATATATTTT
NA,TRBJ2-2,NA,TRBV9,CASSVGNSGNTGELFF,TGTGCCAGCAGCGTAGGGAATAGCGGGAACACCGGGGAGCTGTTTTTT
NA,TRBJ2-7,TRBD2,TRBV19,CASRLAGAYEQYF,TGTGCCAGTCGACTAGCGGGTGCCTACGAGCAGTACTTC
NA,TRBJ1-2,TRBD1,TRBV13,CASSAQGSKANYGYTF,TGTGCCAGCAGCGCACAGGGGAGTAAGGCTAACTATGGCTACACCTTC
NA,TRBJ2-1,TRBD1,TRBV19,CASSRDRGDGQFF,TGTGCCAGTAGCCGGGACAGGGGAGATGGGCAGTTCTTC
NA,TRBJ1-2,NA,TRBV29-1,CSVGQGPPGGNGYTF,TGCAGCGTTGGCCAAGGTCCCCCGGGAGGAAATGGCTACACCTTC
once,TRBJ1-5,NA,TRBV30,CAWSVLLNNQPQHF,TGTGCCTGGAGTGTTCTTTTAAACAATCAGCCCCAGCATTTT
NA,TRBJ1-1,TRBD1,TRBV2,CASRRTGGFVGTEAFF,TGTGCCAGCAGGCGGACAGGGGGCTTTGTCGGCACTGAAGCTTTCTTT
NA,TRBJ1-5,TRBD1,TRBV5-1,CASSLGTGAANQPQHF,TGCGCCAGCAGCTTAGGGACAGGGGCCGCCAATCAGCCCCAGCATTTT
NA,TRBJ2-7,TRBD2,TRBV28,CASSYLAGSGVGEQYF,TGTGCCAGCTCCTACCTAGCGGGATCTGGAGTGGGCGAGCAGTACTTC
NA,TRBJ2-1,TRBD2,TRBV7-6,CASSSPQGLAGGAYNEQFF,TGTGCCAGCAGCTCTCCACAGGGACTAGCGGGAGGAGCCTACAATGAGCAGTTCTTC
NA,TRBJ2-7,TRBD2,TRBV6-5,CASSYTGGRPYEQYF,TGTGCCAGCAGTTACACTGGCGGGAGGCCCTACGAGCAGTACTTC
NA,TRBJ2-2,NA,TRBV4-1,CASSQDITRANTGELFF,TGCGCCAGCAGCCAGGACATAACCCGTGCCAACACCGGGGAGCTGTTTTTT
NA,TRBJ2-2,NA,TRBV2,CASSEIGPDSTGELFF,TGTGCCAGCAGTGAAATTGGGCCAGACAGTACCGGGGAGCTGTTTTTT
NA,TRBJ2-7,NA,TRBV10-2,CASRQGGYEQYF,TGCGCCAGCAGGCAGGGGGGCTACGAGCAGTACTTC
NA,TRBJ2-1,TRBD1,TRBV27,CASSRGQRLEQFF,TGTGCCAGCAGCAGGGGACAGCGTCTAGAGCAGTTCTTC
NA,TRBJ2-7,NA,TRBV18,CASSPQTGSVGYEQYF,TGTGCCAGCTCACCGCAAACAGGGTCGGTGGGGTACGAGCAGTACTTC
NA,TRBJ1-5,TRBD1,TRBV19,CASSSQGGQPQHF,TGTGCCAGTAGTTCACAGGGGGGACAGCCCCAGCATTTT
NA,TRBJ2-2,NA,TRBV29-1,CSVRTTGELFF,TGCAGCGTTCGGACAACCGGGGAGCTGTTTTTT
few,TRBJ1-5,NA,TRBV28,CASSPGGNQPQHF,TGTGCCAGCAGTCCTGGAGGCAATCAGCCCCAGCATTTT
NA,TRBJ2-6,NA,TRBV14,CASSQNRGGYSGANVLTF,TGTGCCAGCAGCCAAAACCGAGGGGGATACTCTGGGGCCAACGTCCTGACTTTC
NA,TRBJ2-7,TRBD2,TRBV5-4,CASSVGLAGGRYF,TGTGCCAGCAGCGTCGGACTAGCGGGAGGACGGTACTTC
NA,TRBJ2-5,NA,TRBV5-5,CASSLELLVQETQYF,TGTGCCAGCAGCTTGGAACTTTTGGTCCAAGAGACCCAGTACTTC
medium-sized,TRBJ1-4,TRBD1,TRBV28,CASSLSRDRGATNEKLFF,TGTGCCAGCAGTTTATCCCGGGACAGGGGTGCAACTAATGAAAAACTGTTTTTT
NA,TRBJ1-4,NA,TRBV7-2,CASSPQSGRDEKLFF,TGTGCCAGCAGCCCCCAGAGTGGGCGGGATGAAAAACTGTTTTTT
NA,TRBJ2-5,TRBD2,TRBV10-3,CAISESGLAGQETQYF,TGTGCCATCAGTGAGTCCGGACTAGCGGGGCAAGAGACCCAGTACTTC
NA,TRBJ2-3,NA,TRBV7-2,CASSATASTDTQYF,TGTGCCAGCAGCGCGACAGCTAGCACAGATACGCAGTATTTT
NA,TRBJ1-1,NA,TRBV28,CASSPYRPMNTEAFF,TGTGCCAGCAGTCCCTACAGGCCTATGAACACTGAAGCTTTCTTT
NA,TRBJ2-3,TRBD2,TRBV5-1,CASSSNGVAGADTQYF,TGCGCCAGCAGCTCCAATGGGGTAGCGGGAGCAGATACGCAGTATTTT
few,TRBJ2-4,NA,TRBV6-1,CASSEGTRGDKNIQYF,TGTGCCAGCAGTGAAGGAACGCGGGGTGATAAAAACATTCAGTACTTC
NA,TRBJ2-2,NA,TRBV5-1,CASSLAQASRGIGELFF,TGCGCCAGCAGCTTGGCGCAAGCGAGCAGAGGGATCGGGGAGCTGTTTTTT
NA,TRBJ1-2,NA,TRBV6-1,CASKKDRSGNYGYTF,TGTGCCAGCAAGAAAGACAGAAGTGGTAACTATGGCTACACCTTC
NA,TRBJ1-1,TRBD1,TRBV5-1,CASSLAFRQGGTEAFF,TGCGCCAGCAGCTTGGCATTTAGACAGGGAGGCACTGAAGCTTTCTTT
NA,TRBJ1-2,NA,TRBV20-1,CSAAGYGYTF,TGCAGTGCTGCCGGCTATGGCTACACCTTC
NA,TRBJ1-4,TRBD1,TRBV2,CASSERTGAGEKLFF,TGTGCCAGCAGTGAACGGACAGGGGCGGGTGAAAAACTGTTTTTT
NA,TRBJ2-1,TRBD2,TRBV28,CASRGLAGEETHYNEQFF,TGTGCCAGCAGGGGACTAGCGGGAGAAGAAACCCACTACAATGAGCAGTTCTTC
many,TRBJ2-1,NA,TRBV6-5,CACTAPSGSYNEQFF,TGTGCCTGCACCGCTCCTAGTGGATCCTACAATGAGCAGTTCTTC
NA,TRBJ1-1,NA,TRBV5-5,CASSLGALNTEAFF,TGTGCCAGCAGCTTGGGAGCCTTGAACACTGAAGCTTTCTTT
few,TRBJ1-2,NA,TRBV4-2,CASSQVREDLAGYTF,TGTGCCAGCAGCCAAGTCAGGGAGGATCTGGCTGGCTACACCTTC
NA,TRBJ1-1,NA,TRBV28,CASRDSGTEAFF,TGTGCCAGCAGGGATTCGGGCACTGAAGCTTTCTTT
NA,TRBJ2-7,NA,TRBV5-4,CASSLDGSSYEQYF,TGTGCCAGCAGCTTGGACGGGAGCTCCTACGAGCAGTACTTC
NA,TRBJ2-5,NA,TRBV2,CASSEMAALETQYF,TGTGCCAGCAGTGAGATGGCGGCTTTGGAGACCCAGTACTTC
NA,TRBJ2-2,TRBD2,TRBV6-1,CASSARGAGGNTGELFF,TGTGCCAGCAGTGCCCGTGGAGCGGGAGGGAACACCGGGGAGCTGTTTTTT
NA,TRBJ2-7,TRBD1,TRBV7-9,CASSPPTGTGSSYEQYF,TGTGCCAGCAGCCCCCCGACAGGGACGGGGAGCTCCTACGAGCAGTACTTC
NA,TRBJ1-1,NA,TRBV29-1,CSVTDGGTEAFF,TGCAGCGTTACTGACGGGGGCACTGAAGCTTTCTTT
NA,TRBJ2-7,TRBD1,TRBV6-5,CASRRPGQSYEQYF,TGTGCCAGCAGACGCCCGGGACAGAGCTACGAGCAGTACTTC
once,TRBJ1-1,TRBD1,TRBV15,CATSRDRGPTEAFF,TGTGCCACCAGCAGAGATAGGGGGCCCACTGAAGCTTTCTTT
NA,TRBJ2-5,NA,TRBV7-9,CASSQEFSGQETQYF,TGTGCCAGCAGTCAAGAGTTCAGCGGGCAAGAGACCCAGTACTTC